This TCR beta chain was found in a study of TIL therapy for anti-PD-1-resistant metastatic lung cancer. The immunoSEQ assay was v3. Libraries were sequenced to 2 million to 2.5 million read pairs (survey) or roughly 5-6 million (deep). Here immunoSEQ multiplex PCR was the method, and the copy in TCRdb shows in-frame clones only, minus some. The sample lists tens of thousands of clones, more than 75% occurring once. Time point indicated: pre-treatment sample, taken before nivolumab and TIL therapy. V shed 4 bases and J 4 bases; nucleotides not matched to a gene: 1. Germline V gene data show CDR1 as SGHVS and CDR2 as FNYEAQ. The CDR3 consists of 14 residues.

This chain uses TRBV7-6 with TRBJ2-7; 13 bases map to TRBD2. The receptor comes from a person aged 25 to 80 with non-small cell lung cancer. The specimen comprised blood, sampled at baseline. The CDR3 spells CASSSGLAGYEQYF. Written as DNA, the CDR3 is TGTGCCAGCAGCTCGGGACTAGCGGGATACGAGCAGTACTTC. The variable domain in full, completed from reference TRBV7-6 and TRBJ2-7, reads GAGVSQSPRYKVTKRGQDVALRCDPISGHVSLYWYRQALGQGPEFLTYFNYEAQQDKSGLPNDRFSAERPEGSISTLTIQRTEQRDSAMYRCASSSGLAGYEQYFGPGTRLTVT.